This T cell receptor (beta chain) was captured by sequencing in a study of blood T cells in healthy people across ages. It was with a sample-barcoded 5' primer and a J-beta primer mix that a second PCR of roughly 7 to 12 cycles was run. TCRdb fed the 5' RACE reads into MiXCR, producing one record per CDR3 protein. The sample records 1 million or so distinct CDR3 sequences, approximately 26% being singletons. Notes on this clonotype: Antigen unknown.

General observations from the study: Higher diversity and more naive CD4+ cells were features of long-lived donors, compared to aged donors.

Donors gave 8.5 to 10 milliliters of peripheral blood apiece. The sample was also reused in another study, on T cells of mothers and their children. According to that study: Biologically related mothers and children overlapped slightly more than unrelated pairs, a non-significant difference.

This clonotype originated in a girl aged 2 to 9 in good health. Sequenced sample: blood.

The CDR3 protein is CASSVLALNEQYF. The CDR3 bases are TGTGCCAGCAGCGTTCTGGCGCTAAACGAGCAGTACTTC. V is TRBV7-6 and J is TRBJ2-7; D is unclear. Germline assignment: CDR1 SGHVS and CDR2 FNYEAQ. V was clipped by 5 bases and J by 5 bases, with 13 bases between them. This CDR3 region has 13 residues.